Listed below are T cell receptor beta chains from one sample, sequenced in a study of T cells in Graves' hyperthyroidism and ophthalmopathy. TCRdb passed the multiplex PCR reads through MiXCR, listing each CDR3 protein once. The table lists hundreds of thousands of distinct CDR3 sequences, 20% to 25% of them singletons. Material for sequencing was blood. All receptors come from a man aged 25-45 years with Graves' ophthalmopathy. Both conserved end residues are part of each CDR3. The D gene is left open where the match is weak. A clone size is listed for some rows: how often the clone was seen (once, few, many), or a class if it is expanded.

clone size,J gene,CDR3 length,D gene,V gene,CDR3 protein,CDR3 DNA
NA,TRBJ1-4,17,NA,TRBV6-1,CASSESLAGGTNEKLFF,TGTGCCAGCAGTGAAAGTCTGGCAGGAGGAACTAATGAAAAACTGTTTTTT
NA,TRBJ2-1,13,NA,TRBV28,CASSFPSRNEQFF,TGTGCCAGCAGTTTCCCCTCAAGGAATGAGCAGTTCTTC
NA,TRBJ2-1,16,NA,TRBV5-1,CASSSDSPTSYNEQFF,TGCGCCAGCAGCTCGGACAGCCCCACATCCTACAATGAGCAGTTCTTC
many,TRBJ2-7,15,NA,TRBV7-2,CASSLVVGRGYEQYF,TGTGCCAGCAGCTTAGTTGTAGGCAGGGGCTACGAGCAGTACTTC
few,TRBJ2-1,16,TRBD2,TRBV7-9,CASSDPVQRESYEQFF,TGTGCCAGCAGCGACCCCGTCCAGCGGGAGTCATATGAGCAGTTCTTC
many,TRBJ1-2,11,TRBD1,TRBV30,CAGQGARGYTF,TGTGCCGGTCAGGGGGCGCGAGGCTACACCTTC
NA,TRBJ2-1,15,TRBD2,TRBV6-1,CASTPSGSGYNEQFF,TGTGCCAGCACTCCTAGCGGGAGCGGATACAATGAGCAGTTCTTC
many,TRBJ2-5,16,TRBD2,TRBV11-2,CASSSRLAGVQETQYF,TGTGCCAGCAGCTCTAGACTAGCGGGAGTCCAAGAGACCCAGTACTTC
NA,TRBJ2-1,15,NA,TRBV6-5,CASSYMGDRYNEQFF,TGTGCCAGCAGTTATATGGGGGATCGATACAATGAGCAGTTCTTC
many,TRBJ2-1,15,NA,TRBV5-1,CASSLDSLAKNEQFF,TGCGCCAGCAGCTTGGATAGTCTTGCGAAGAATGAGCAGTTCTTC
NA,TRBJ1-3,15,NA,TRBV28,CASSLSSTSGNTIYF,TGTGCCAGCAGTTTATCGAGTACCTCTGGAAACACCATATATTTT
NA,TRBJ2-1,16,TRBD2,TRBV9,CASSVSSSGSYNEQFF,TGTGCCAGCAGCGTATCTTCTAGCGGCTCCTACAATGAGCAGTTCTTC
NA,TRBJ2-2,14,TRBD1,TRBV5-1,CVSSFTGATGELFF,TGCGTCAGCAGCTTTACAGGGGCCACCGGGGAGCTGTTTTTT
many,TRBJ2-7,14,NA,TRBV6-5,CASRPRVAFYEQYF,TGTGCCAGCAGGCCGCGGGTCGCCTTCTACGAGCAGTACTTC
few,TRBJ1-2,13,NA,TRBV6-1,CASRSRDIYGYTF,TGTGCCAGCAGATCCCGGGACATCTATGGCTACACCTTC
NA,TRBJ2-7,11,NA,TRBV20-1,CSASGRREQYF,TGCAGTGCTAGCGGTAGGAGGGAGCAGTACTTC
many,TRBJ2-3,15,TRBD2,TRBV6-2/TRBV6-3,CASSLTSAATDTQYF,TGTGCCAGCAGCTTGACTAGCGCCGCCACAGATACGCAGTATTTT
few,TRBJ1-1,15,NA,TRBV10-3,CATKMESSKNTEAFF,TGTGCCACCAAGATGGAGTCTTCCAAGAACACTGAAGCTTTCTTT
NA,TRBJ1-5,15,TRBD1,TRBV19,CASSPRQGKNQPQHF,TGTGCCAGTAGTCCGAGACAGGGCAAGAATCAGCCCCAGCATTTT
NA,TRBJ2-2,17,NA,TRBV3-2,CASCGRLTCSNTGELFF,TGTGCCAGCTGTGGCAGGCTAACATGCTCGAACACCGGGGAGCTGTTTTTT
NA,TRBJ2-1,16,NA,TRBV5-5,CASSIMTGRGSNEQFF,TGTGCCAGCAGCATAATGACTGGACGGGGAAGCAATGAGCAGTTCTTC
many,TRBJ2-1,15,NA,TRBV5-1,CASSLALHEYNEQFF,TGCGCCAGCAGCTTGGCGCTTCACGAGTACAATGAGCAGTTCTTC
few,TRBJ2-2,12,NA,TRBV29-1,CSVTGNTGELFF,TGCAGCGTGACAGGGAACACCGGGGAGCTGTTTTTT
many,TRBJ2-7,14,TRBD2,TRBV12-3/TRBV12-4,CASSPGLANYEQYF,TGTGCCAGCAGCCCGGGACTAGCGAACTACGAGCAGTACTTC
many,TRBJ1-1,15,NA,TRBV11-1,CASSSAESMNTEAFF,TGTGCCAGCAGCTCGGCCGAGAGTATGAACACTGAAGCTTTCTTT
NA,TRBJ2-3,15,NA,TRBV11-1,CASSLLYQGSDTQYF,TGTGCCAGCAGCTTATTATATCAGGGTTCAGATACGCAGTATTTT
NA,TRBJ2-1,15,NA,TRBV5-4,CASKARESSYNEQFF,TGTGCCAGCAAAGCCCGGGAAAGCTCCTACAATGAGCAGTTCTTC
many,TRBJ2-2,17,TRBD2,TRBV28,CASSILAGGRNTGELFF,TGTGCCAGCAGTATCCTAGCGGGAGGGCGGAACACCGGGGAGCTGTTTTTT
many,TRBJ2-1,15,TRBD2,TRBV11-2,CASSQPGLAGHRQFF,TGTGCCAGCAGCCAGCCCGGACTAGCGGGACACCGGCAGTTCTTC
many,TRBJ1-1,13,NA,TRBV30,CAWSVSGWTEAFF,TGTGCCTGGAGTGTAAGTGGATGGACTGAAGCTTTCTTT
NA,TRBJ2-2,17,TRBD1,TRBV7-9,CASSEPGQGSYTGELFF,TGTGCCAGCAGCGAACCGGGACAGGGCTCCTACACCGGGGAGCTGTTTTTT
NA,TRBJ2-7,14,NA,TRBV6-1,CASTSGQGLHEQYF,TGTGCCAGCACGTCAGGCCAGGGGTTACACGAGCAGTACTTC
many,TRBJ2-3,17,TRBD2,TRBV27,CASRPITGTRGTDTQYF,TGTGCCAGCCGACCTATAACCGGGACTAGGGGCACAGATACGCAGTATTTT
NA,TRBJ2-2,14,NA,TRBV4-3,CASSQDANTGELFF,TGCGCCAGCAGCCAAGATGCCAACACCGGGGAGCTGTTTTTT
few,TRBJ1-1,15,NA,TRBV5-6,CASMSLGRLNTEAFF,TGTGCCAGCATGAGTCTGGGCAGACTAAACACTGAAGCTTTCTTT
many,TRBJ2-7,14,TRBD2,TRBV2,CASTLTSGRAEQYF,TGTGCCAGCACCTTGACTAGCGGGAGAGCCGAGCAGTACTTC
NA,TRBJ2-7,17,NA,TRBV24-1,CATSDTQSHRGMDEQYF,TGTGCCACCAGTGATACTCAGTCTCATCGGGGGATGGACGAGCAGTACTTC
NA,TRBJ2-7,20,TRBD2,TRBV6-1,CASSRLKVSGRALVPYEQYF,TGTGCCAGCAGTCGCCTGAAGGTTAGCGGGAGGGCCCTCGTCCCCTACGAGCAGTACTTC
once,TRBJ2-7,13,TRBD1,TRBV20-1,CSAPRGQGAKQYF,TGCAGTGCTCCCCGGGGACAGGGCGCCAAGCAGTACTTC
NA,TRBJ1-1,16,NA,TRBV19,CASSDRGRKMNTEAFF,TGTGCCAGTAGTGACCGGGGCCGAAAGATGAACACTGAAGCTTTCTTT
few,TRBJ2-3,17,NA,TRBV27,CASSLSGPRRATDTQYF,TGTGCCAGCAGTTTATCCGGACCGAGGAGGGCCACAGATACGCAGTATTTT
NA,TRBJ2-7,9,NA,TRBV28,CAAGYEQYF,TGTGCCGCAGGCTACGAGCAGTACTTC
few,TRBJ1-3,14,NA,TRBV5-6,CASSLEADRDTIYF,TGTGCCAGCAGCTTGGAGGCAGACCGAGACACCATATATTTT
few,TRBJ2-1,15,TRBD1,TRBV27,CASKPKDRDHNEQFF,TGTGCCAGCAAGCCTAAGGACAGGGATCACAATGAGCAGTTCTTC
many,TRBJ2-7,13,NA,TRBV12-3/TRBV12-4,CASSFLGSYEQYF,TGTGCCAGCAGTTTTCTCGGCTCCTACGAGCAGTACTTC
NA,TRBJ2-6,14,NA,TRBV6-2/TRBV6-3,CASLRDSGANVLTF,TGTGCCAGCTTGCGAGACTCTGGGGCCAACGTCCTGACTTTC
NA,TRBJ2-1,14,TRBD1,TRBV27,CASSYLQGVNEQFF,TGTGCCAGCAGTTACTTGCAGGGGGTAAATGAGCAGTTCTTC
NA,TRBJ2-3,16,TRBD2,TRBV4-3,CASSQDPSGSLDTQYF,TGCGCCAGCAGCCAAGACCCTAGCGGGAGCCTAGATACGCAGTATTTT
many,TRBJ2-1,11,NA,TRBV12-3/TRBV12-4,CASSFQGEQFF,TGTGCCAGCAGTTTCCAAGGTGAGCAGTTCTTC
few,TRBJ2-7,16,NA,TRBV11-2,CASSPLKGAGVKEQYF,TGTGCCAGCAGCCCCCTGAAGGGGGCGGGAGTAAAAGAGCAGTACTTC
many,TRBJ1-1,12,NA,TRBV18,CASSPEGHEAFF,TGTGCCAGCTCACCAGAAGGTCATGAAGCTTTCTTT